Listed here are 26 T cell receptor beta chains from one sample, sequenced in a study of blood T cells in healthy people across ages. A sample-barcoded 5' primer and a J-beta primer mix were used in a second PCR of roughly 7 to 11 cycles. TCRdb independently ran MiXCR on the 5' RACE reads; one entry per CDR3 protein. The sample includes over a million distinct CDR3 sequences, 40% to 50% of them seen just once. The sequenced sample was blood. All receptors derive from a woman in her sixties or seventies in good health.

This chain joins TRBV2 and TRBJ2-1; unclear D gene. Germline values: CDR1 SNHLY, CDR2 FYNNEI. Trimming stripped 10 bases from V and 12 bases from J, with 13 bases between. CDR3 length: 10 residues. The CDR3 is CATTGSWQFF. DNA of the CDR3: TGTGCCACGACCGGATCTTGGCAGTTCTTC.

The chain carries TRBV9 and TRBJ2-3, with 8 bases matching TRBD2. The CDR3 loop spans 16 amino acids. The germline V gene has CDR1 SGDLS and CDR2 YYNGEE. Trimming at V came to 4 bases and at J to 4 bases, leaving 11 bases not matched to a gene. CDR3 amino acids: CASSPRGAGVSDTQYF. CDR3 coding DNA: TGTGCCAGCAGCCCACGTGGAGCGGGAGTTTCAGATACGCAGTATTTT. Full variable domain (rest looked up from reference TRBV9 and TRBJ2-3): DSGVTQTPKHLITATGQRVTLRCSPRSGDLSVYWYQQSLDQGLQFLIQYYNGEERAKGNILERFSAQQFPDLHSELNLSSLELGDSALYFCASSPRGAGVSDTQYFGPGTRLTVL.

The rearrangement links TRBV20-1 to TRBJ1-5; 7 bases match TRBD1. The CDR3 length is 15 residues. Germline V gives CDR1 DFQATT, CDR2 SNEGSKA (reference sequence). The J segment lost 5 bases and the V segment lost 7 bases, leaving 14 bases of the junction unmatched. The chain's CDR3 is CSVKFTGDTHQPQHF. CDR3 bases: TGCAGTGTTAAGTTTACAGGGGACACCCATCAGCCCCAGCATTTT.

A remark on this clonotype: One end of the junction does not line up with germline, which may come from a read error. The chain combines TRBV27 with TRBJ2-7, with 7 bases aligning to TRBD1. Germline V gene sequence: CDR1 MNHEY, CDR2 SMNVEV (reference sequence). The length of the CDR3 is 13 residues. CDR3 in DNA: TGTGCCTGCAGAGGGGACAGTCGCGACGAGCGGTACTTC. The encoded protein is CACRGDSRDERYF.

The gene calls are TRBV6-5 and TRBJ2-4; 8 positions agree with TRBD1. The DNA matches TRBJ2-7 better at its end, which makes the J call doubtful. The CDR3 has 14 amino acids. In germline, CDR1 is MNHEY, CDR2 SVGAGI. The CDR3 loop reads CASSTGGGPYEQYF. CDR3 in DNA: TGTGCCAGCAGCACAGGGGGAGGTCCCTACGAGCAGTACTTC.

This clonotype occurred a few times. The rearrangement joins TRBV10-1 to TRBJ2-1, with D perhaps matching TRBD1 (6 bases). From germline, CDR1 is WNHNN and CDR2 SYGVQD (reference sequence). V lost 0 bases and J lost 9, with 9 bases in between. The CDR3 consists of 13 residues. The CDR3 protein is CASSESGAPEQFF. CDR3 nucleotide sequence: TGCGCCAGCAGTGAGTCGGGGGCCCCTGAGCAGTTCTTC.

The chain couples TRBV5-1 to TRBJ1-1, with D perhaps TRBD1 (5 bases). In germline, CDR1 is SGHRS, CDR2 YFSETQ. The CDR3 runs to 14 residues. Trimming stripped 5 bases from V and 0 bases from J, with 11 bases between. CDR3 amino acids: CASSRDGMNTEAFF. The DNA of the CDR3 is TGCGCCAGCAGTCGGGACGGCATGAACACTGAAGCTTTCTTT.

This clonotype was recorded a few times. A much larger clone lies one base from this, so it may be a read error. CDR3 sequence: CAISLQGSTDTQYF. For the CDR3, the DNA is TGTGCCATCAGCTTACAGGGGAGCACAGATACGCAGTATTTT. The chain couples TRBV10-3 to TRBJ2-3; 7 bases fit TRBD1. Germline V lookup: CDR1 ENHRY, CDR2 SYGVKD. The CDR3 covers 14 residues. V lost 6 bases to trimming and J lost 0 bases; unmatched junction nucleotides: 3.

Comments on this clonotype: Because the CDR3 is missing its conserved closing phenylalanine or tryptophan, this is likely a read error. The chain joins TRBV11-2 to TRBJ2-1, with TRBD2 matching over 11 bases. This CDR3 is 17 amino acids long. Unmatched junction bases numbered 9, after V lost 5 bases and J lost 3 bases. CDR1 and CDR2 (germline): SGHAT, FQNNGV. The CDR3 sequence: CASSPGTSGDRYNEQFY. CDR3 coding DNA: TGTGCCAGCAGCCCCGGGACTAGCGGAGACCGCTACAATGAGCAGTTCTAC.

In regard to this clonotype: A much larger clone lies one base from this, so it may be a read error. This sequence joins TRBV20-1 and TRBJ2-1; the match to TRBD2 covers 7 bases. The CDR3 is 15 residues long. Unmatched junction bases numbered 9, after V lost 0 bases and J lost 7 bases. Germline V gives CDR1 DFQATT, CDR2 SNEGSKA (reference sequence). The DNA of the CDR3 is TGCAGTGCTAGAGATAGTGGGCCCGGGGGGAATGAGCAGTTCTTC. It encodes CSARDSGPGGNEQFF.

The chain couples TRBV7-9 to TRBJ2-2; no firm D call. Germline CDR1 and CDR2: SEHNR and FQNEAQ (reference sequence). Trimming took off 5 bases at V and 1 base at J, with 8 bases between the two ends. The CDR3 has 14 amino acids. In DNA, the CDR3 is TGTGCCAGCAGCCCCACGATGAACACCGGGGAGCTGTTTTTT. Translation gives CASSPTMNTGELFF.

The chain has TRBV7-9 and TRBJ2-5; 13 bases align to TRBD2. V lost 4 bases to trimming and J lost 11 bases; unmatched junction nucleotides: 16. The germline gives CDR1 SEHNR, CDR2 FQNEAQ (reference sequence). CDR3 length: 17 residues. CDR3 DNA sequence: TGTGCCAGCAGCTCAGGACTAGCGGGAGCGTCAATGTGCGGGCAGTACTTC. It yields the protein CASSSGLAGASMCGQYF.

The CDR3 nucleotides read TGTGCCAGCGGGTATAGGGACTTTAGTGAAAAACTGTTTTTT. It codes for CASGYRDFSEKLFF. The rearrangement joins TRBV27 to TRBJ1-4; weak D call: TRBD1 (5 bases). The CDR3 spans 14 residues. Germline lookup yields CDR1 MNHEY and CDR2 SMNVEV (reference sequence). The V gene lost 8 bases and the J gene lost 7 bases, with 17 bases spanning the gap.

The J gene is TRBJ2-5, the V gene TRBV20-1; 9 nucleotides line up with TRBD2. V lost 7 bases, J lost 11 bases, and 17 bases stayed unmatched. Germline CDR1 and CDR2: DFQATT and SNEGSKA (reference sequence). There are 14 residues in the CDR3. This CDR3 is CSVRLAGGWNEQYF. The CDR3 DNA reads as TGCAGTGTACGTTTGGCGGGAGGGTGGAATGAGCAGTACTTC.

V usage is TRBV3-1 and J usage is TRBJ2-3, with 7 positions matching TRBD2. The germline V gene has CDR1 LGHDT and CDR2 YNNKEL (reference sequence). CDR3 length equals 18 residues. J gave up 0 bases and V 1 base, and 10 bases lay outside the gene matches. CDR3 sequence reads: CASSQGWASGPSTDTQYF. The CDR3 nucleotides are TGTGCCAGCAGCCAAGGATGGGCTAGCGGCCCTAGCACAGATACGCAGTATTTT.

The CDR3: CASSLSRFGNEQFF. In nucleotides, the CDR3 is TGTGCCAGCAGTTTATCGAGGTTCGGGAATGAGCAGTTCTTC. The J gene is TRBJ2-1, the V gene TRBV27; D gene uncertain. The CDR3 is 14 residues long. Germline CDR1 reads MNHEY; CDR2 reads SMNVEV (reference sequence). Trimming pared 0 bases from V and 7 bases from J, leaving 10 bases between.

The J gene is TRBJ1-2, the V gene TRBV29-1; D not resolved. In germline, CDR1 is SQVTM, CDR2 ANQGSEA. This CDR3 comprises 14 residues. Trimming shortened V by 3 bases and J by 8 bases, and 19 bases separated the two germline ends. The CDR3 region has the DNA TGCAGCGTTGATGCGTTCGACTCGATTGGGGGCTACACCTTC. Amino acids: CSVDAFDSIGGYTF.

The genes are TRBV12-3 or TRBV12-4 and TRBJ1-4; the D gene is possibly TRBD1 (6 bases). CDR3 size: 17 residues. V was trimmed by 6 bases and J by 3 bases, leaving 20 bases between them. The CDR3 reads CASRGGVGASPNEKLFF. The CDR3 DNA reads TGTGCCAGCAGAGGGGGAGTTGGGGCCTCTCCTAATGAAAAACTGTTTTTT.

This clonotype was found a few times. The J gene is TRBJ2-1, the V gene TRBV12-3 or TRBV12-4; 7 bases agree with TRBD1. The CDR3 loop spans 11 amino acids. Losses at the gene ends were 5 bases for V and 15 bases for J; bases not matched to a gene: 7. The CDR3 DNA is TGTGCCAGCAGTGAGACAGGGTTGCCGTTCTTC. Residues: CASSETGLPFF.

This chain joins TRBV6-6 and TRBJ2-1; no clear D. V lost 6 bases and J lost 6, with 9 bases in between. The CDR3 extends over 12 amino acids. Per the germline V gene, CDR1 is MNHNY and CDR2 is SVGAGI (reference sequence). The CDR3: CASRERSNEQFF. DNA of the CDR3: TGTGCCAGCAGGGAGAGGTCCAATGAGCAGTTCTTC.

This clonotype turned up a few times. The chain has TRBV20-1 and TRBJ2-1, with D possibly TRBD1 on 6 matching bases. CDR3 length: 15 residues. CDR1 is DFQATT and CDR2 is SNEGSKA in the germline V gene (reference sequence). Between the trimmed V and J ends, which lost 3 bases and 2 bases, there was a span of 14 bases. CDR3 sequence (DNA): TGCAGTGCTAGGGGAGCTGGGGGCCCCTACAATGAGCAGTTCTTC. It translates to CSARGAGGPYNEQFF.

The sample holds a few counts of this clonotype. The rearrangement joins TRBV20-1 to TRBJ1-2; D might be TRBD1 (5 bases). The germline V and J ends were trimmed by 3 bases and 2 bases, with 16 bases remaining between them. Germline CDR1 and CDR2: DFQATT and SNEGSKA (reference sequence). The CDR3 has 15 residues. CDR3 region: CSASDRAGTNYGYTF. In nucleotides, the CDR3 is TGCAGTGCTAGTGATCGGGCAGGGACCAACTATGGCTACACCTTC.

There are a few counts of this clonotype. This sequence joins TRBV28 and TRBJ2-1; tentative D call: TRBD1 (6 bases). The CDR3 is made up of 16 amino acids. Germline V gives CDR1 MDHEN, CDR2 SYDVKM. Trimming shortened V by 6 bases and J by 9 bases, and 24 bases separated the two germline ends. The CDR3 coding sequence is TGTGCCAGCAGCCTAAACAGGGCCAAGGCACCAATTGAGCAGTTCTTC. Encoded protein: CASSLNRAKAPIEQFF.

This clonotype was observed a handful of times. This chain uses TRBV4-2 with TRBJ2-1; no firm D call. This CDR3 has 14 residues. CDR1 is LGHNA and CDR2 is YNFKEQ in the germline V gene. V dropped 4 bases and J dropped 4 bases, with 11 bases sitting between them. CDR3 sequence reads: CASSPTLGYNEQFF. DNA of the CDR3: TGTGCCAGCAGCCCTACCCTAGGTTACAATGAGCAGTTCTTC.

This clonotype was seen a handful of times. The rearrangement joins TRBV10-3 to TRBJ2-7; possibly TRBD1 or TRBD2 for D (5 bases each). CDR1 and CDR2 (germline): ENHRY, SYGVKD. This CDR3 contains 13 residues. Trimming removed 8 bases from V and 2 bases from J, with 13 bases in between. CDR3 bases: TGTGCCATCGGGACGGCCCTCACCTACGAGCAGTACTTC. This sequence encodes CAIGTALTYEQYF.

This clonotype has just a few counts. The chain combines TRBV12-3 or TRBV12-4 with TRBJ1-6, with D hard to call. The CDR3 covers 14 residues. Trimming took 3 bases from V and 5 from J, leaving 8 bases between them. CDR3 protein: CASSLGLDNSPLHF. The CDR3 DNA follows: TGTGCCAGCAGTTTGGGTCTGGATAATTCACCCCTCCACTTT.